The next 8 T cell receptor beta chains were all read from a single sample in a study of OX40 agonist ivuxolimab in advanced cancers. Generated by immunoSEQ multiplex PCR, the TCRdb table keeps only in-frame clones and is missing some. The sample lists about 120,000 clones; 90% to 95% were seen once. The sample here was CD4+ or CD8+ T cells sorted from blood, taken in a trial of the OX40 agonist ivuxolimab. The receptors derive from an adult with an advanced solid tumor such as melanoma, head and neck, liver or kidney cancer.

The chain couples TRBV6-6 to TRBJ1-6; D gene uncertain. This CDR3 is 14 amino acids long. V lost 6 bases, J lost 11 bases, and 17 bases lay in between. Germline V gene lookup returns CDR1 MNHNY and CDR2 SVGAGI (reference sequence). CDR3 amino acids: CASRLSNLWAPLHF. In DNA, the CDR3 is TGTGCCAGCAGACTCTCTAATCTATGGGCACCCCTCCACTTT.

The gene calls are TRBV29-1 and TRBJ2-1; unclear D gene. V was clipped by 5 bases and J by 0 bases, with 11 bases between them. Looked up from germline, CDR1 is SQVTM and CDR2 is ANQGSEA. CDR3 length: 14 residues. The CDR3 is CSVLRKPSYNEQFF. The DNA of the CDR3 is TGCAGCGTTTTGAGGAAACCCTCCTACAATGAGCAGTTCTTC.

The V and J genes are TRBV19 and TRBJ1-1; no reliable D call. Trimming shortened V by 2 bases and J by 2 bases, and 6 bases separated the two germline ends. Germline V gene data show CDR1 as LNHDA and CDR2 as SQIVND (reference sequence). There are 13 residues in the CDR3. For the CDR3, the DNA is TGTGCCAGTAGTATAAGCGTCAACACTGAAGCTTTCTTT. Encoded protein: CASSISVNTEAFF.

V is TRBV11-2 and J is TRBJ2-2; unclear D gene. The ends were cut back, 5 bases at V and 8 bases at J, with 18 bases in the middle. The germline V gene encodes CDR1 SGHAT and CDR2 FQNNGV. The length of the CDR3 is 15 residues. In DNA form, the CDR3 reads TGTGCCAGCAGCCCTCTTTCTCTCAGTGCGGGGGAGCTGTTTTTT. It encodes CASSPLSLSAGELFF.

V is TRBV7-2 and J is TRBJ1-5; perhaps TRBD1 as D (5 bases). The CDR3 is 13 residues long. V was shortened by 5 bases and J by 3 bases, with 8 bases between the two germline ends. Germline CDR1 and CDR2: SGHTA and FQGNSA. CDR3 sequence (DNA): TGTGCCAGCAGCCGACAGCTCAATCAGCCCCAGCATTTT. Protein product: CASSRQLNQPQHF.

The chain employs TRBV18 and TRBJ2-2; no clear D gene. Germline V gives CDR1 KGHSH, CDR2 LQKENI. Trimming took off 6 bases at V and 3 bases at J, with 8 bases between the two ends. This CDR3 has 13 amino acids. The CDR3 DNA reads as TGTGCCAGCTCCCAGGTGTACACCGGGGAGCTGTTTTTT. It specifies CASSQVYTGELFF.

This chain connects TRBV10-1 to TRBJ1-4; D is perhaps TRBD1 (5 bases). This CDR3 has 13 residues. Per germline, CDR1 WNHNN and CDR2 SYGVQD (reference sequence). Trimming shortened V by 6 bases and J by 5 bases, and 10 bases separated the two germline ends. CDR3 nucleotide sequence: TGCGCCAGCAGGTGGGGGGGAAATGAAAAACTGTTTTTT. As protein: CASRWGGNEKLFF.

The chain uses TRBV5-4 and TRBJ2-1, with D unresolved. The CDR3 totals 16 residues. The germline CDR1 and CDR2 sequences are SGHNT and YYREEE (reference sequence). V was pared by 4 bases and J by 0 bases, with 14 bases between. CDR3 in amino acids: CASSSDPDLSYNEQFF. DNA for the CDR3: TGTGCCAGCAGCAGCGACCCGGACCTCTCCTACAATGAGCAGTTCTTC.